This T cell receptor (beta chain) was retrieved from a study of beta chain features in type 1 diabetes. Broader study findings: When Type 1 diabetes patients were examined, their TCRB CDR3s proved moderately but significantly shorter in all four CD4+ subsets.

The sequenced template was cDNA made from the entire isolated RNA. Produced via immunoSEQ multiplex PCR; TCRdb's table is partial and in-frame only. The sample contains under 350,000 clones, 24% of which appear only once. This clone was detected only once. The antigen is unknown. The sample contains more than one DNA sequence encoding this CDR3. The germline CDR1 and CDR2 sequences are SGHRS and YFSETQ. Deletions cut 4 bases from V and 4 bases from J, with 12 bases between. CDR3 size: 13 residues. This TCR was recovered from a woman between 25 and 40 years old with type 1 diabetes. V is TRBV5-1 and J is TRBJ2-7, with D unclear. Source material: naive CD4+ T cells from blood. The chain's CDR3 is CASSPDNSYEQYF. CDR3 nucleotides: TGCGCCAGCAGCCCCGACAACTCATACGAGCAGTACTTC.